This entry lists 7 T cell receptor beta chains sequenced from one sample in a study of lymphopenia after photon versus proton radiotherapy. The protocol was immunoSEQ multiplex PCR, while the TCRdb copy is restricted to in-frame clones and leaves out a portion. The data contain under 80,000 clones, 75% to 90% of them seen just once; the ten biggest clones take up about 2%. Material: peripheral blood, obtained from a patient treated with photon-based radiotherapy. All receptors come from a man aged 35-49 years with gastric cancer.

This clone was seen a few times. The CDR3 is CASSRSGRGEETQYF. CDR3 nucleotide sequence: TGTGCCAGCTCAAGATCGGGGAGAGGGGAAGAGACCCAGTACTTC. V gene TRBV18 combines with J gene TRBJ2-5; possibly TRBD1 or TRBD2 for D (5 bases each). Trimming took off 5 bases at V and 3 bases at J, with 16 bases between the two ends. Germline values: CDR1 KGHSH, CDR2 LQKENI. This CDR3 contains 15 residues. The full variable domain, with the rest looked up from reference TRBV18 and TRBJ2-5, is NAGVMQNPRHLVRRRGQEARLRCSPMKGHSHVYWYRQLPEEGLKFMVYLQKENIIDESGMPKERFSAEFPKEGPSILRIQQVVRGDSAAYFCASSRSGRGEETQYFGPGTRLLVL.

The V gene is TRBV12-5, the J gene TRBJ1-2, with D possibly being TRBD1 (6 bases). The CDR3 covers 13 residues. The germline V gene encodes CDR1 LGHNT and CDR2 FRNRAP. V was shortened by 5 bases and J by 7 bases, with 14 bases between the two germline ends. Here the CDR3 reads CASGQTGRPGYTF. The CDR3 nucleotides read TGTGCTAGTGGTCAAACAGGGAGGCCTGGCTACACCTTC.

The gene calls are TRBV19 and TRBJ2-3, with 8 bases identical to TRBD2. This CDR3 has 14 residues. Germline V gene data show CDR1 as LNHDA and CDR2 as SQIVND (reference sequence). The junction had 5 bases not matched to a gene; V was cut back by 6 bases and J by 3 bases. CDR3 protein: CASRSAGGTDTQYF. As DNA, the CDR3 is TGTGCCAGTAGATCGGCGGGGGGAACAGATACGCAGTATTTT.

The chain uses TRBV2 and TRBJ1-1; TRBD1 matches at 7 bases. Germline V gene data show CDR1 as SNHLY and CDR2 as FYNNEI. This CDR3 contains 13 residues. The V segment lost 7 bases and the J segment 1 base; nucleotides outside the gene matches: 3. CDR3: CASTRQGNTEAFF. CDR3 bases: TGTGCCAGCACACGACAGGGGAACACTGAAGCTTTCTTT.

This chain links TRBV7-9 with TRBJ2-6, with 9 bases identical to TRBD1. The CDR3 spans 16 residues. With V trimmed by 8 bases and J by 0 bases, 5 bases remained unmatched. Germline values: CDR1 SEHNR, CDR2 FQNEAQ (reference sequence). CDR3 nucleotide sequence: TGTGCCAGCGGGACAGGGTCGTTCTCTGGGGCCAACGTCCTGACTTTC. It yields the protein CASGTGSFSGANVLTF.

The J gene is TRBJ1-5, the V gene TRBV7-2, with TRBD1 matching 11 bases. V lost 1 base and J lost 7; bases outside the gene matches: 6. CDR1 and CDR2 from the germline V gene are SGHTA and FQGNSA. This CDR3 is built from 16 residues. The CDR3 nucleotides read TGTGCCAGCAGCTTAGAAGGGACAGGGGGTTGGCAGCCCCAGCATTTT. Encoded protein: CASSLEGTGGWQPQHF.

CDR3 region: CASSNLGLNTEAFF. In DNA, the CDR3 is TGTGCCAGCAGCAACCTTGGTCTTAACACTGAAGCTTTCTTT. The chain combines TRBV7-6 with TRBJ1-1; no clear D gene. V was shortened by 5 bases and J by 2 bases, with 12 bases between the two germline ends. CDR3 size: 14 residues. Germline loops: CDR1 SGHVS, CDR2 FNYEAQ.